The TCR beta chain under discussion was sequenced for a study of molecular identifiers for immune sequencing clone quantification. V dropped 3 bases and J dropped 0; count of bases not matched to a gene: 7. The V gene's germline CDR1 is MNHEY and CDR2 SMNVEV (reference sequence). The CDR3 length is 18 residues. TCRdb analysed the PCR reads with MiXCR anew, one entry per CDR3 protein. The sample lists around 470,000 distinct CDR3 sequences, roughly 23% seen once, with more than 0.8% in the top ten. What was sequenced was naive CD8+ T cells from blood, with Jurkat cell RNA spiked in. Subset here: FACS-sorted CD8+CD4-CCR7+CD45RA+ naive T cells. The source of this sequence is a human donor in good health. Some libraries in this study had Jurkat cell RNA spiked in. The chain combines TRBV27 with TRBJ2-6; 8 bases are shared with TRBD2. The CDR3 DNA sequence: TGTGCCAGCAGTTTCGGGAGGGGGGCGCTCTCTGGGGCCAACGTCCTGACTTTC. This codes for CASSFGRGALSGANVLTF.